This T cell receptor (beta chain) was recovered during a study of blood T cells in healthy people across ages. Germline V CDR1 and CDR2: SGHRS, YFSETQ. The V segment lost 6 bases and the J segment 2 bases; nucleotides outside the gene matches: 9. The CDR3 runs to 16 residues. A second PCR of roughly 7 to 11 cycles used a sample-barcoded 5' primer and a J-beta primer mix. A single record per CDR3 protein comes from TCRdb applying MiXCR to the 5' RACE reads. The repertoire holds around 780,000 distinct CDR3 sequences, with roughly 24% as singletons. This sample also appeared in a second study, on T cells of mothers and their children. From that report: Related mother-child pairs shared slightly more overlap than unrelated pairs, but the difference was non-significant.

The chain uses TRBV5-1 and TRBJ2-1; TRBD2 aligns across 9 bases. This clonotype was obtained from a boy between 10 and 17 years old in good health. The sequenced sample consisted of blood. CDR3 nucleotides: TGCGCCAGCAAATTTGGTAGCGGGGGTCCCTACAATGAGCAGTTCTTC. It is translated as CASKFGSGGPYNEQFF.